These 26 T cell receptor beta chains originate from one sample sequenced in a study of cytomegalovirus exposure and HLA in healthy donors. The PCR had 60 Vbeta and 13 Jbeta primers. Using immunoSEQ multiplex PCR, the repertoire was profiled, and TCRdb retains in-frame clones only, with some absent. The sample lists some 140,000 clones; over 50% were seen once. The specimen sequenced was PBMCs. Receptor source: a human donor in good health.

The chain couples TRBV6-6 to TRBJ2-5; 13 bases agree with TRBD2. V lost 5 bases and J lost 1; bases outside the gene matches: 1. The germline V gene encodes CDR1 MNHNY and CDR2 SVGAGI (reference sequence). The CDR3 totals 15 residues. CDR3 in DNA: TGTGCCAGCAGTCGGACTAGCGGGAGCCAAGAGACCCAGTACTTC. Translating it yields CASSRTSGSQETQYF.

The chain joins TRBV7-9 to TRBJ2-5; 8 positions match TRBD2. The ends lost 2 bases at V and 4 bases at J; junction bases unmatched: 0. This CDR3 spans 13 amino acids. Germline V CDR1 and CDR2: SEHNR, FQNEAQ (reference sequence). The CDR3 is CASSLRGGETQYF. The CDR3 nucleotides are TGTGCCAGCAGCTTACGGGGGGGAGAGACCCAGTACTTC.

This chain joins TRBV7-8 and TRBJ2-7; 7 bases are shared with TRBD1. Germline values: CDR1 SGHVS, CDR2 FQNEAQ. The CDR3 has 14 residues. V was clipped by 5 bases and J by 1 base; unmatched bases: 5. CDR3 sequence: CASSRDSVSYEQYF. CDR3 bases: TGTGCCAGCAGCAGGGACAGCGTTTCCTACGAGCAGTACTTC.

This clone was seen just once. The chain recombines TRBV19 with TRBJ1-5; TRBD1 aligns across 11 bases. J gave up 3 bases and V 6 bases, and 7 bases lay outside the gene matches. From germline, CDR1 is LNHDA and CDR2 SQIVND (reference sequence). The CDR3 has 16 amino acids. CDR3 residues: CASSTGTGGPNQPQHF. The CDR3 DNA is TGTGCCAGTAGCACCGGGACAGGGGGTCCCAATCAGCCCCAGCATTTT.

This clone was picked up a small number of times. V and J are TRBV6-6 and TRBJ2-1; 14 positions agree with TRBD2. Trimming cost V 8 bases and J 7 bases; bases outside gene matches: 7. Per the germline V gene, CDR1 is MNHNY and CDR2 is SVGAGI (reference sequence). This CDR3 spans 15 amino acids. As DNA, the CDR3 is TGTGCCAGCCGGGAGACTAGCGGGAGGGTGAATGAGCAGTTCTTC. It is translated as CASRETSGRVNEQFF.

This clone was recorded a few times. The V gene is TRBV7-9, the J gene TRBJ1-5, with TRBD1 identical over 7 bases. The junction had 4 bases not matched to a gene; V was cut back by 5 bases and J by 3 bases. The CDR3 is made up of 14 amino acids. Germline V lookup: CDR1 SEHNR, CDR2 FQNEAQ (reference sequence). The CDR3, as DNA: TGTGCCAGCAGCCCGGGACAGTACAATCAGCCCCAGCATTTT. It is translated as CASSPGQYNQPQHF. The full variable domain, rest sourced from reference TRBV7-9 and TRBJ1-5, is DTGVSQNPRHKITKRGQNVTFRCDPISEHNRLYWYRQTLGQGPEFLTYFQNEAQLEKSRLLSDRFSAERPKGSFSTLEIQRTEQGDSAMYLCASSPGQYNQPQHFGDGTRLSIL.

The chain carries TRBV7-8 and TRBJ2-2, with 9 bases matching TRBD2. CDR3 size: 11 residues. Germline CDR1 is SGHVS and CDR2 is FQNEAQ. CDR3 residues: CGGRDTGELFF. The CDR3 region has the DNA TGTGGCGGGAGGGACACCGGGGAGCTGTTTTTT.

The gene calls are TRBV4-2 and TRBJ1-5, with a weak D call TRBD1 (5 bases). This CDR3 spans 16 amino acids. V dropped 0 bases and J dropped 3 bases, with 12 bases sitting between them. Germline assignment: CDR1 LGHNA and CDR2 YNFKEQ. CDR3 sequence: CASSQESRVVNQPQHF. The CDR3 coding sequence is TGTGCCAGCAGCCAAGAAAGCAGGGTGGTCAATCAGCCCCAGCATTTT.

The rearrangement uses TRBV10-3 and TRBJ2-1; weak D call: TRBD1 (6 bases). The CDR3 totals 17 residues. From germline, CDR1 is ENHRY and CDR2 SYGVKD. V was clipped by 6 bases and J by 7 bases, with 25 bases between them. CDR3 region: CAISARTIRDIGNEQFF. In nucleotides, the CDR3 is TGTGCCATCAGCGCCCGCACTATCCGGGACATTGGGAATGAGCAGTTCTTC.

The V gene is TRBV5-1, the J gene TRBJ1-3; D is ambiguous. V gave up 4 bases and J gave up 0 bases, with 11 bases separating them. The CDR3 has 15 residues. CDR1 is SGHRS and CDR2 is YFSETQ in the germline V gene. The CDR3 reads CASSPLVSSGNTIYF. CDR3 bases: TGCGCCAGCAGCCCGCTTGTCAGCTCTGGAAACACCATATATTTT.

The rearrangement uses TRBV9 and TRBJ2-2, with 11 bases aligning to TRBD1. The CDR3 has 15 residues. The J segment lost 4 bases and the V segment lost 4 bases, leaving 3 bases of the junction unmatched. Germline lookup yields CDR1 SGDLS and CDR2 YYNGEE. DNA of the CDR3: TGTGCCAGCAGCTACGGGACAGGGGGCACCGGGGAGCTGTTTTTT. Translation gives CASSYGTGGTGELFF.

The chain is built from TRBV19 and TRBJ2-1, with 8 bases that match TRBD1. CDR3 length equals 15 residues. The germline V gene has CDR1 LNHDA and CDR2 SQIVND (reference sequence). V was pared by 5 bases and J by 5 bases, with 8 bases of the junction left unmatched. The CDR3 nucleotides are TGTGCCAGTAGTCAAGACAGGGGTGCGGACAATGAGCAGTTCTTC. Its protein is CASSQDRGADNEQFF.

This clone was seen a few times. The rearrangement uses TRBV5-5 and TRBJ2-7; 8 bases agree with TRBD1. The germline gives CDR1 SGHKS, CDR2 YYEKEE (reference sequence). The V gene end was trimmed by 4 bases and the J gene end by 0 bases; junction bases not matched to a gene: 9. The CDR3 loop spans 16 amino acids. DNA for the CDR3: TGTGCCAGCAGCCTCTCCCAACAGGGGGTCTCCTACGAGCAGTACTTC. The encoded protein is CASSLSQQGVSYEQYF.

The V gene is TRBV4-1, the J gene TRBJ2-7; the match to TRBD2 covers 9 bases. CDR1 MGHRA and CDR2 YSYEKL come from the germline V gene. CDR3 size: 17 residues. J was trimmed by 3 bases and V by 0 bases; bases with no gene match: 9. Here the CDR3 DNA reads TGCGCCAGCAGCCAAGATCGACCAGCGGGAGGAGGCTACGAGCAGTACTTC. Its protein is CASSQDRPAGGGYEQYF.

The chain uses TRBV27 and TRBJ2-2; maybe TRBD1 (6 bases). From germline, CDR1 is MNHEY and CDR2 SMNVEV (reference sequence). Trimming cost V 0 bases and J 2 bases, with 16 bases left between them. CDR3 length equals 18 residues. CDR3 loop: CASSLSSGTLFNTGELFF. CDR3 in DNA: TGTGCCAGCAGTTTATCCTCCGGGACACTTTTCAACACCGGGGAGCTGTTTTTT.

The chain is built from TRBV9 and TRBJ2-7; D perhaps matches TRBD2 (6 bases). Trimming cost V 4 bases and J 4 bases, with 18 bases left between them. The CDR3 totals 15 residues. Germline values: CDR1 SGDLS, CDR2 YYNGEE. Here the CDR3 DNA reads TGTGCCAGCAGCCCCGCCGGCGGGGCTGGGTACGAGCAGTACTTC. As protein: CASSPAGGAGYEQYF.

In this sample, this clone turned up a few times. The CDR3 spells CASSSTGTGIYEQYF. The DNA for the CDR3 is TGTGCCAGCAGTTCCACCGGGACAGGGATCTACGAGCAGTACTTC. J is TRBJ2-7 and V is TRBV6-5, with 9 bases matching TRBD1. The CDR3 consists of 15 residues. Germline V gives CDR1 MNHEY, CDR2 SVGAGI. V shed 4 bases, J shed 3 bases, and the junction held 7 bases outside the gene matches.

This clone occurred once. The gene calls are TRBV18 and TRBJ2-1; D is possibly TRBD2 (5 bases). The CDR3 covers 15 residues. CDR1 and CDR2 (germline): KGHSH, LQKENI. V was clipped by 3 bases and J by 1 base, with 10 bases between them. The CDR3 DNA is TGTGCCAGCTCACCCGGGCTAGCTTCCTACAATGAGCAGTTCTTC. Translation gives CASSPGLASYNEQFF.

The V and J genes are TRBV5-4 and TRBJ2-7; 11 nucleotides match TRBD1. CDR3 length equals 15 residues. CDR1 SGHNT and CDR2 YYREEE come from the germline V gene (reference sequence). Trimming at V came to 0 bases and at J to 2 bases, leaving 1 base not matched to a gene. CDR3 loop: CASSLEGQGAYEQYF. The CDR3 DNA is TGTGCCAGCAGCTTGGAGGGACAGGGGGCCTACGAGCAGTACTTC.

The chain joins TRBV5-1 to TRBJ2-4, with TRBD1 identical over 8 bases. V dropped 0 bases and J dropped 9; count of bases not matched to a gene: 5. The CDR3 is made up of 14 amino acids. Germline V gene sequence: CDR1 SGHRS, CDR2 YFSETQ. DNA of the CDR3: TGCGCCAGCAGCTTGGGGGACAGGATAAGCATTCAGTACTTC. Protein sequence: CASSLGDRISIQYF.

The J gene is TRBJ1-2, the V gene TRBV6-1; D is unclear. CDR3 length: 16 residues. V was pared by 0 bases and J by 0 bases, with 11 bases between. Looked up from germline, CDR1 is MNHNS and CDR2 is SASEGT. The chain's CDR3 is CASSEAHRGSNYGYTF. In nucleotides, the CDR3 is TGTGCCAGCAGTGAAGCGCACCGGGGATCTAACTATGGCTACACCTTC.

The chain joins TRBV28 to TRBJ1-2, with 8 bases aligning to TRBD1. Germline lookup yields CDR1 MDHEN and CDR2 SYDVKM. CDR3 length equals 15 residues. The junction had 7 bases not matched to a gene; V was cut back by 2 bases and J by 5 bases. The CDR3: CASSLLRDRSYGYTF. The CDR3 nucleotides are TGTGCCAGCAGTTTACTCCGGGACAGGAGTTATGGCTACACCTTC.

The chain couples TRBV28 to TRBJ1-2; maybe TRBD1 (5 bases). Germline V lookup: CDR1 MDHEN, CDR2 SYDVKM. V lost 4 bases and J 6 bases, leaving 12 bases between the germline ends. The CDR3 loop spans 13 amino acids. This chain's CDR3 is CASSSEDINGYTF. CDR3 nucleotides: TGTGCCAGCAGTTCAGAGGACATTAATGGCTACACCTTC.

The V call is TRBV5-4, the J call TRBJ2-5; TRBD2 agrees at 14 bases. The CDR3 is made up of 18 amino acids. V was clipped by 0 bases and J by 1 base; unmatched bases: 5. Looked up from germline, CDR1 is SGHNT and CDR2 is YYREEE (reference sequence). The CDR3 is CASSLAGLAGGSQETQYF. The CDR3 region has the DNA TGTGCCAGCAGCTTGGCTGGACTAGCGGGAGGCTCCCAAGAGACCCAGTACTTC.

J is TRBJ1-2 and V is TRBV2, with 7 bases that match TRBD1. The CDR3 totals 14 residues. Germline V gene data show CDR1 as SNHLY and CDR2 as FYNNEI. Trimming cost V 0 bases and J 5 bases; bases outside gene matches: 3. The CDR3 DNA reads as TGTGCCAGCAGTGAAGCCAGGGGGACTTATGGCTACACCTTC. This gives the protein CASSEARGTYGYTF.

The genes are TRBV5-4 and TRBJ1-3; tentative D call: TRBD1 (5 bases). Germline assignment: CDR1 SGHNT and CDR2 YYREEE (reference sequence). CDR3 size: 14 residues. Trimming left V 4 bases short and J 0 bases short, with 8 bases between. The CDR3 bases are TGTGCCAGCAGCAACAGGAACTCTGGAAACACCATATATTTT. It codes for CASSNRNSGNTIYF.